These T cell receptor beta chains were read from a single sample in a study of T cells in Graves' hyperthyroidism and ophthalmopathy. TCRdb fed the multiplex PCR reads into MiXCR, producing one record per CDR3 protein. The sample lists roughly 400,000 distinct CDR3 sequences, over 11% occurring once. The sequenced material came from blood. These TCRs come from a man aged 45-65 years with Graves' ophthalmopathy. The CDR3 runs from the conserved cysteine through the conserved F or W. The order of the fields is J gene, clone size, D gene, V gene, CDR3 protein, CDR3 DNA. The D gene is left open where the match is weak. Only some rows state a clone size, as once, few, many or a class for expanded clones.

>TRBJ2-3|few|NA|TRBV12-3/TRBV12-4
CASSFRISTDTQYF
TGTGCCAGCAGTTTCCGGATAAGCACAGATACGCAGTATTTT
>TRBJ2-2|many|NA|TRBV28
CASSLGGSGTGELFF
TGTGCCAGCAGTTTAGGGGGTTCCGGTACCGGGGAGCTGTTTTTT
>TRBJ2-1|few|TRBD1|TRBV19
CASSVRTGLGNEQFF
TGTGCCAGTAGCGTCCGGACAGGGCTAGGCAATGAGCAGTTCTTC
>TRBJ2-2|once|TRBD1|TRBV4-1
CASSQDLGQGANTGELFF
TGCGCCAGCAGCCAAGACCTCGGACAGGGCGCGAACACCGGGGAGCTGTTTTTT
>TRBJ2-2|few|NA|TRBV20-1
CSARDRSTGELFF
TGCAGTGCTAGAGACAGATCCACCGGGGAGCTGTTTTTT
>TRBJ2-7|many|TRBD1|TRBV7-2
CASSWTLQGARASYEQYF
TGTGCCAGCAGCTGGACATTACAGGGGGCACGCGCGTCCTACGAGCAGTACTTC
>TRBJ2-3|many|NA|TRBV5-1
CASSETRLTDTQYF
TGCGCCAGCAGCGAGACCAGGCTGACAGATACGCAGTATTTT
>TRBJ2-1|few|TRBD1|TRBV24-1
CATSDDRGFYNEQFF
TGTGCCACCAGTGACGACAGGGGGTTTTACAATGAGCAGTTCTTC
>TRBJ2-1|NA|NA|TRBV29-1
CSVELRDAYNEQFF
TGCAGCGTTGAGCTGCGGGACGCCTACAATGAGCAGTTCTTC
>TRBJ2-7|few|NA|TRBV12-3/TRBV12-4
CASSWLGEQYF
TGTGCCAGCAGCTGGTTAGGTGAGCAGTACTTC
>TRBJ2-1|many|NA|TRBV12-3/TRBV12-4
CASSLRADSSYNEQFF
TGTGCCAGCAGTTTAAGGGCGGACAGCTCCTACAATGAGCAGTTCTTC
>TRBJ2-1|many|TRBD2|TRBV3-1
CASSDSGRAYEQFF
TGTGCCAGCAGCGATAGCGGGAGGGCCTATGAGCAGTTCTTC
>TRBJ2-7|many|TRBD2|TRBV20-1
CSARVSGSGSDNEQYF
TGCAGTGCTAGAGTCTCCGGGAGCGGGAGTGACAACGAGCAGTACTTC
>TRBJ1-2|many|TRBD1|TRBV28
CASSFSPTGLPYGYTF
TGTGCCAGCAGTTTCAGTCCGACAGGGCTACCTTATGGCTACACCTTC
>TRBJ1-1|many|TRBD1|TRBV20-1
CSARGQGPNTEAFF
TGCAGTGCTAGGGGACAGGGTCCTAACACTGAAGCTTTCTTT
>TRBJ2-2|many|TRBD1|TRBV6-1
CASYRTGQLTGELFF
TGTGCCAGCTACAGAACGGGACAGCTCACCGGGGAGCTGTTTTTT
>TRBJ2-1|NA|TRBD2|TRBV7-3
CASSLTVLASGYNERFF
TGTGCCAGCAGCTTAACGGTACTGGCTAGCGGCTACAATGAGCGGTTCTTC
>TRBJ1-6|many|NA|TRBV9
CASSDSRDALHF
TGTGCCAGCAGCGACAGCCGGGACGCCCTCCACTTT
>TRBJ2-1|few|NA|TRBV10-3
CAISESQRSGAGNEQFF
TGTGCCATCAGTGAGTCGCAACGGTCGGGGGCTGGCAATGAGCAGTTCTTC
>TRBJ2-5|few|NA|TRBV14
CASSQEISSQETQYF
TGTGCCAGCAGCCAAGAAATTTCCAGCCAAGAGACCCAGTACTTC
>TRBJ1-1|many|NA|TRBV7-9
CASSWLGGTEAFF
TGTGCCAGCAGCTGGCTAGGGGGCACTGAAGCTTTCTTT
>TRBJ2-5|NA|TRBD2|TRBV10-3
CAISGTSGSRQETQYF
TGTGCCATCAGTGGGACTAGCGGGAGTCGACAAGAGACCCAGTACTTC
>TRBJ2-2|NA|TRBD1|TRBV18
CASSPLRAGGPNTGELFF
TGTGCCAGCTCACCACTTAGGGCAGGGGGCCCGAACACCGGGGAGCTGTTTTTT
>TRBJ2-1|many|NA|TRBV20-1
CSAREEALKYNEQFF
TGCAGTGCTAGAGAGGAGGCCCTTAAATACAATGAGCAGTTCTTC
>TRBJ2-5|many|TRBD1|TRBV20-1
CSARQGQGARGETQYF
TGCAGTGCTAGACAGGGACAGGGGGCGAGGGGAGAGACCCAGTACTTC
>TRBJ2-2|few|TRBD2|TRBV20-1
CSARDLASGSSGELFF
TGCAGTGCTAGAGATCTGGCTAGCGGGAGTTCCGGGGAGCTGTTTTTT
>TRBJ2-5|few|TRBD2|TRBV5-5
CASSPELAKTQYF
TGTGCCAGCAGCCCCGAACTAGCGAAGACCCAGTACTTC
>TRBJ2-7|many|NA|TRBV28
CASREVARTHEQYF
TGTGCCAGCAGGGAGGTTGCACGGACCCACGAGCAGTACTTC
>TRBJ2-5|NA|NA|TRBV6-1
CASRRLGYQETQYF
TGTGCCAGCAGGAGACTAGGCTACCAAGAGACCCAGTACTTC
>TRBJ2-6|many|TRBD1|TRBV6-1
CASSARDRGSGANVLTF
TGTGCCAGCAGTGCTCGGGACAGGGGATCTGGGGCCAACGTCCTGACTTTC
>TRBJ2-1|many|NA|TRBV20-1
CSANIGGVSYNEQFF
TGCAGTGCCAACATCGGGGGAGTTTCCTACAATGAGCAGTTCTTC
>TRBJ2-1|NA|NA|TRBV27
CASSLRIYNEQFF
TGTGCCAGCAGTTTAAGGATCTACAATGAGCAGTTCTTC
>TRBJ2-3|many|TRBD1|TRBV12-3/TRBV12-4
CASSRKGGGDTQYF
TGTGCCAGCAGTCGTAAAGGGGGCGGAGATACGCAGTATTTT
>TRBJ2-2|few|TRBD2|TRBV25-1
CASRETGGTGELFF
TGTGCCAGCAGAGAAACGGGGGGCACCGGGGAGCTGTTTTTT
>TRBJ2-1|once|TRBD2|TRBV3-1
CASSPRPAGYNEQFF
TGTGCCAGCAGCCCTAGACCAGCGGGGTACAATGAGCAGTTCTTC
>TRBJ2-2|many|TRBD1|TRBV2
CASSEWDRDDSGELFF
TGTGCCAGCAGTGAATGGGACAGGGATGATTCCGGGGAGCTGTTTTTT
>TRBJ1-4|many|NA|TRBV2
CASSVVGTNEKLFF
TGTGCCAGCAGTGTTGTGGGAACTAATGAAAAACTGTTTTTT
>TRBJ2-2|NA|NA|TRBV19
CASSPRSNTGELFF
TGTGCCAGTAGTCCACGGAGCAACACCGGGGAGCTGTTTTTT
>TRBJ2-5|many|NA|TRBV30
CAWSVFGVGETQYF
TGTGCCTGGAGTGTATTCGGGGTCGGAGAGACCCAGTACTTC
>TRBJ2-3|many|NA|TRBV20-1
CSASDLGGGDTQYF
TGCAGTGCTTCTGACCTGGGAGGGGGGGATACGCAGTATTTT
>TRBJ2-1|many|TRBD2|TRBV30
CAWGGLNEQFF
TGTGCCTGGGGGGGACTAAATGAGCAGTTCTTC
>TRBJ2-5|many|NA|TRBV7-9
CASSEGLAEKRETQYF
TGTGCCAGCAGCGAGGGCCTCGCGGAGAAGCGGGAGACCCAGTACTTC
>TRBJ1-1|NA|NA|TRBV6-1
CASSRITKGTNTEAFF
TGTGCCAGCAGCCGTATAACGAAGGGGACTAACACTGAAGCTTTCTTT
>TRBJ1-2|many|NA|TRBV30
CAWATSVAGYTF
TGTGCCTGGGCAACGTCGGTGGCTGGCTACACCTTC
>TRBJ2-3|few|TRBD2|TRBV20-1
CSAYGLAGGPPTDTQYF
TGCAGTGCTTATGGACTAGCGGGAGGGCCCCCAACAGATACGCAGTATTTT
>TRBJ1-3|many|NA|TRBV2
CASRKDWSSGNTIYF
TGTGCCAGCAGAAAGGACTGGAGCTCTGGAAACACCATATATTTT
>TRBJ2-7|many|TRBD2|TRBV30
CAWSVGGEQYF
TGTGCCTGGAGTGTGGGAGGGGAGCAGTACTTC
>TRBJ1-1|many|NA|TRBV18
CASSPLEAEAFF
TGTGCCAGCTCACCATTAGAGGCTGAAGCTTTCTTT
>TRBJ1-1|many|NA|TRBV7-9
CAIPGAGVAFF
TGTGCCATCCCAGGGGCGGGAGTGGCTTTCTTT